These 26 T cell receptor beta chains were sequenced from one sample in a study of T-cell reconstitution after alpha-beta-depleted transplantation in children. Researchers prepared the TCRbeta library using unique molecular identifiers, the study reports. TCRdb independently ran MiXCR on the PCR reads; one entry per CDR3 protein. This table has about 340,000 distinct CDR3 sequences, 10% to 13% appearing once. The source material was PBMCs from the stem cell graft donor, sampled from the stem cell graft. These receptors were taken from a human donor who donated a stem cell graft to a child with acute lymphoblastic leukemia.

This clonotype was recorded many times. This chain links TRBV12-3 or TRBV12-4 with TRBJ2-7, with TRBD2 matching 7 bases. The trim removed 1 base at V and 1 base at J, leaving 4 bases unmatched. The CDR3 runs 15 residues. Here the CDR3 DNA reads TGTGCCAGCAGTTTAGATGGACTAGGGTCCTACGAGCAGTACTTC. Translated: CASSLDGLGSYEQYF.

This chain uses TRBV29-1 with TRBJ1-2, with 8 bases matching TRBD1. This CDR3 is built from 14 residues. The ends lost 4 bases at V and 7 bases at J; junction bases unmatched: 11. Germline CDR1 and CDR2: SQVTM and ANQGSEA. In DNA form, the CDR3 reads TGCAGCGTTGGAACTGGGCAGGGGGCTTCTGGCTACACCTTC. Its translation: CSVGTGQGASGYTF.

The chain joins TRBV27 to TRBJ2-7; 9 nucleotides align to TRBD2. V dropped 5 bases and J dropped 4; count of bases not matched to a gene: 9. This CDR3 comprises 15 residues. Germline assignment: CDR1 MNHEY and CDR2 SMNVEV (reference sequence). DNA of the CDR3: TGTGCCAGCAGTCCGGGGACTAGCTTTGGGTACGAGCAGTACTTC. Amino acid sequence: CASSPGTSFGYEQYF.

The chain links TRBV18 to TRBJ1-2, with unresolved D. Germline assignment: CDR1 KGHSH and CDR2 LQKENI. V lost 2 bases and J lost 4, with 11 bases in between. The CDR3 covers 14 residues. CDR3: CASSPTEEGYGYTF. CDR3 nucleotides: TGTGCCAGCTCACCAACAGAGGAGGGCTATGGCTACACCTTC.

This clonotype came up many times. This chain links TRBV5-6 with TRBJ2-7; TRBD1 or TRBD2 may be the D gene (5 bases each). Per the germline V gene, CDR1 is SGHDT and CDR2 is YYEEEE. This CDR3 spans 14 amino acids. V lost 1 base, J lost 1 base, and 9 bases lay in between. CDR3 loop: CASSLRGGSYEQYF. CDR3 sequence (DNA): TGTGCCAGCAGCTTGAGGGGCGGGTCCTACGAGCAGTACTTC.

For this clonotype: A read error may be the cause here, since a much bigger clone is one base away. J is TRBJ1-5 and V is TRBV12-3 or TRBV12-4; the D gene is possibly TRBD1 (5 bases). Trimming took 1 base from V and 3 from J, leaving 7 bases between them. The CDR3 covers 14 residues. In DNA form, the CDR3 reads TGTGCCAGCAGTTTAGGACAGCACAATCAGCCCCAGCATTTT. It codes for CASSLGQHNQPQHF.

The CDR3 sequence: CASSLEPLTSGRISYEQYF. The CDR3 bases are TGTGCCAGCAGCCTTGAGCCGCTGACTAGCGGGAGGATTTCCTACGAGCAGTACTTC. The chain is built from TRBV5-6 and TRBJ2-7; TRBD2 matches at 13 bases. The germline V gene has CDR1 SGHDT and CDR2 YYEEEE. This CDR3 spans 19 amino acids. V lost 4 bases and J lost 1; bases outside the gene matches: 14. The whole variable domain, remainder taken from reference TRBV5-6 and TRBJ2-7, is DAGVTQSPTHLIKTRGQQVTLRCSPKSGHDTVSWYQQALGQGPQFIFQYYEEEERQRGNFPDRFSGHQFPNYSSELNVNALLLGDSALYLCASSLEPLTSGRISYEQYFGPGTRLTVT.

There are a few counts of this clonotype. J is TRBJ2-7 and V is TRBV4-1; D might be TRBD2 (6 bases). With 1 base removed from V and 4 bases from J, the gap between germline ends came to 11 bases. CDR1 and CDR2 from the germline V gene are MGHRA and YSYEKL. This CDR3 region has 14 residues. CDR3 coding DNA: TGCGCCAGCAGCCAAGGACTAGTATTTTACGAGCAGTACTTC. This encodes CASSQGLVFYEQYF.

This clonotype showed up just a few times. The J gene is TRBJ2-1, the V gene TRBV4-1; TRBD2 agrees at 10 bases. V trimming: 1 base; J trimming: 4 bases; junction bases outside the gene matches: 7. The CDR3 spans 17 residues. Germline assignment: CDR1 MGHRA and CDR2 YSYEKL. The DNA of the CDR3 is TGCGCCAGCAGCCAAGTCCCCCCGGGACTAGCGTACAATGAGCAGTTCTTC. Translation gives CASSQVPPGLAYNEQFF.

There are a few counts of this clonotype. The chain uses TRBV12-3 or TRBV12-4 and TRBJ1-4; D is possibly TRBD1 (6 bases). Trimming removed 6 bases at V and 13 bases at J, with 15 bases between. This CDR3 comprises 12 residues. CDR3 amino acids: CASSIRPTGLFF. The CDR3 DNA reads as TGTGCCAGCAGCATAAGACCGACAGGACTGTTTTTT.

CDR3 nucleotide sequence: TGCAGTGCTAGTAAGGGAGTCGGGGGGAATGAGCAGTTCTTC. This encodes CSASKGVGGNEQFF. The gene calls are TRBV20-1 and TRBJ2-1, with 7 bases matching TRBD2. The CDR3 consists of 14 residues. Germline CDR1 is DFQATT and CDR2 is SNEGSKA (reference sequence). Germline trimming cut 3 bases from V and 7 bases from J; bases unmatched to any gene: 9.

A few counts support this clonotype. V usage is TRBV7-9 and J usage is TRBJ2-7; 7 bases agree with TRBD1. Per the germline V gene, CDR1 is SEHNR and CDR2 is FQNEAQ (reference sequence). Trimming at V came to 3 bases and at J to 3 bases, leaving 2 bases not matched to a gene. The CDR3 extends over 13 amino acids. CDR3 sequence (DNA): TGTGCCAGCAGCTTCCAGGGGGACTACGAGCAGTACTTC. Protein product: CASSFQGDYEQYF.

The V and J genes are TRBV27 and TRBJ2-7; 7 nucleotides line up with TRBD2. CDR1 is MNHEY, CDR2 SMNVEV, per germline (reference sequence). CDR3 length: 14 residues. V dropped 3 bases and J dropped 5; count of bases not matched to a gene: 7. CDR3 protein: CASSFAGVIHEQYF. The CDR3, as DNA: TGTGCCAGCAGTTTTGCGGGAGTTATCCACGAGCAGTACTTC.

This clonotype was picked up many times. This sequence joins TRBV3-1 and TRBJ2-2; D perhaps matches TRBD2 (5 bases). V was clipped by 5 bases and J by 7 bases, with 11 bases between them. The CDR3 has 13 residues. Germline loops: CDR1 LGHDT, CDR2 YNNKEL (reference sequence). Written as DNA, the CDR3 is TGTGCCAGCAGCAGGTTGGGGAGCGGGGAGCTGTTTTTT. Encoded protein: CASSRLGSGELFF.

This clonotype was seen ten or more times. J is TRBJ2-1 and V is TRBV27; 7 bases are a match to TRBD2. The CDR3 runs 14 residues. After removal of 5 bases from V and 1 base from J, the junction contained 2 bases not matched to a gene. Looked up from germline, CDR1 is MNHEY and CDR2 is SMNVEV (reference sequence). DNA for the CDR3: TGTGCCAGCAGTCCTAGCGGTTCCTACAATGAGCAGTTCTTC. It codes for CASSPSGSYNEQFF.

This clonotype was detected many times. The chain has TRBV10-2 and TRBJ1-1, with a tentative D call TRBD1 (6 bases). This CDR3 is 14 amino acids long. The ends were cut back, 2 bases at V and 3 bases at J, with 10 bases in the middle. Germline V gene data show CDR1 as WSHSY and CDR2 as SAAADI. For the CDR3, the DNA is TGCGCCAGCAGTGAGCGGACAGAACACACTGAAGCTTTCTTT. Translated: CASSERTEHTEAFF.

There are a few counts of this clonotype. The DNA of the CDR3 is TGTGCCAGCAGCGTAGATGGTAGCGCACTAGAGACCCAGTACTTC. Its translation is CASSVDGSALETQYF. The rearrangement joins TRBV9 to TRBJ2-5; tentative D call: TRBD2 (5 bases). CDR1 and CDR2 (germline): SGDLS, YYNGEE. V lost 0 bases to trimming and J lost 4 bases, with 13 bases between them. The CDR3 has 15 residues.

This clonotype was seen at least ten times. This rearrangement joins TRBV2 to TRBJ2-3, with a possible D match to TRBD2 (5 bases). This CDR3 has 11 amino acids. V was clipped by 6 bases and J by 12 bases, with 13 bases between them. The V gene's germline CDR1 is SNHLY and CDR2 FYNNEI. The CDR3: CASSDWEIQYF. Here the CDR3 DNA reads TGTGCCAGCAGCGACTGGGAGATCCAGTATTTT.

The V gene is TRBV7-9, the J gene TRBJ2-1; 7 bases match TRBD1. CDR3 length: 13 amino acids. CDR1 and CDR2 from the germline V gene are SEHNR and FQNEAQ (reference sequence). The V segment lost 5 bases and the J segment 12 bases; nucleotides outside the gene matches: 10. CDR3 in DNA: TGTGCCAGCAGCCATAACAGGGGCCCATTGCAGTTCTTC. It encodes CASSHNRGPLQFF.

J is TRBJ2-7 and V is TRBV6-1; the D is unclear. CDR1 is MNHNS and CDR2 is SASEGT in the germline V gene. Trimming removed 3 bases at V and 0 bases at J, with 12 bases between. The CDR3 runs 15 residues. CDR3 in DNA: TGTGCCAGCAGTGAGTCGTATGGCACCTCCTACGAGCAGTACTTC. Protein sequence: CASSESYGTSYEQYF.

This clonotype was counted a few times. V and J are TRBV6-1 and TRBJ1-3, with D unclear. The V end lost 7 bases, the J end lost 4 bases, and 17 bases lay between the germline ends. This CDR3 comprises 15 residues. Germline CDR1 and CDR2: MNHNS and SASEGT. The CDR3 sequence: CASIPLGGGGNTIYF. DNA of the CDR3: TGTGCCAGCATCCCCCTCGGAGGCGGGGGAAACACCATATATTTT.

A few counts support this clonotype. The chain carries TRBV20-1 and TRBJ2-1, with 7 bases matching TRBD2. Losses at the gene ends were 1 base for V and 0 bases for J; bases not matched to a gene: 9. Germline CDR1 is DFQATT and CDR2 is SNEGSKA (reference sequence). The CDR3 is 17 amino acids. The CDR3: CSARGLAEASSYNEQFF. As DNA, the CDR3 is TGCAGTGCTAGAGGGCTAGCGGAGGCGAGCTCCTACAATGAGCAGTTCTTC.

The chain recombines TRBV7-9 with TRBJ1-2; tentatively, D is TRBD1 (5 bases). The CDR3 covers 15 residues. Trimming stripped 5 bases from V and 2 bases from J, with 15 bases between. The germline V gene has CDR1 SEHNR and CDR2 FQNEAQ (reference sequence). For the CDR3, the DNA is TGTGCCAGCAGCCCCAATGTGGAGGGGAACTATGGCTACACCTTC. Translation gives CASSPNVEGNYGYTF.

V is TRBV4-3 and J is TRBJ2-3; tentatively, D is TRBD2 (5 bases). Trimming removed 3 bases at V and 3 bases at J, with 10 bases between. CDR1 and CDR2 (germline): LGHNA, YSLEER. The CDR3 covers 14 residues. The CDR3 is CASSQRVTTDTQYF. The CDR3 nucleotides are TGCGCCAGCAGCCAGAGGGTTACGACAGATACGCAGTATTTT.

This clonotype came up many times. This sequence joins TRBV7-9 and TRBJ2-2; 8 nucleotides agree with TRBD2. CDR1 and CDR2 (germline): SEHNR, FQNEAQ (reference sequence). The CDR3 loop spans 16 amino acids. J lost 7 bases, V lost 2 bases, and 9 bases had no gene match. The CDR3 region has the DNA TGTGCCAGCAGCTTATTCGGGAGGGCCGGTGACGGGGAGCTGTTTTTT. Translated: CASSLFGRAGDGELFF. Drawing the rest from reference TRBV7-9 and TRBJ2-2, the complete variable domain is DTGVSQNPRHKITKRGQNVTFRCDPISEHNRLYWYRQTLGQGPEFLTYFQNEAQLEKSRLLSDRFSAERPKGSFSTLEIQRTEQGDSAMYLCASSLFGRAGDGELFFGEGSRLTVL.

The genes are TRBV21-1 and TRBJ2-7; whether TRBD1, the table's D call, matches the DNA was not checked. TRBV21-1 is tagged as a pseudogene. The CDR3 spans 14 residues. The CDR3 loop reads CASSNPPTSYEQYF. The CDR3 region has the DNA TGTGCCAGCAGCAATCCCCCCACCTCCTACGAGCAGTACTTC.